The TCR beta chain under discussion was sequenced for a study of radiotherapy plus CTLA-4 blockade in lung cancer. Trimming at V came to 0 bases and at J to 4 bases, leaving 8 bases not matched to a gene. Germline CDR1 and CDR2: SGHTS and YDEGEE. This CDR3 has 17 amino acids. Produced via immunoSEQ multiplex PCR; TCRdb's table is partial and in-frame only. The data hold 24,000 or so clones, with 60% to 75% observed a single time. The clonotype was recovered from a human donor with non-small cell lung cancer whose response to radiotherapy plus ipilimumab could not be evaluated. The sample here was peripheral blood, taken from a patient treated with radiotherapy plus ipilimumab. The chain employs TRBV5-8 and TRBJ2-2, with TRBD2 matching 8 bases. For the CDR3, the DNA is TGTGCCAGCAGCTTGGGGACTAGCTCCCGTCGCACCGGGGAGCTGTTTTTT. Protein product: CASSLGTSSRRTGELFF.